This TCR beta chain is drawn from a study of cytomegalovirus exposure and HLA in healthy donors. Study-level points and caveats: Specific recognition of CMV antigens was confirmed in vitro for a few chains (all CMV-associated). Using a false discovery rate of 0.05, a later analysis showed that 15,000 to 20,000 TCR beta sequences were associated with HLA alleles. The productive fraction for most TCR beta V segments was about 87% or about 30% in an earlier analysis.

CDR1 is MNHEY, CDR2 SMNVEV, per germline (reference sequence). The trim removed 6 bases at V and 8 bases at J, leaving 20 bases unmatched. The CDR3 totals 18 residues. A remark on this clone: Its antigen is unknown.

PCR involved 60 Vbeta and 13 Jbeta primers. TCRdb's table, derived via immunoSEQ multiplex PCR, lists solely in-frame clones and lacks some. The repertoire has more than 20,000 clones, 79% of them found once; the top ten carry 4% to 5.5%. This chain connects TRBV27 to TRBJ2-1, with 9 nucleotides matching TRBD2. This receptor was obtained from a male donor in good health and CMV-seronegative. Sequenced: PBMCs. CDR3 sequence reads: CASSYYPLGGRAPDEQFF. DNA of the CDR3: TGTGCCAGCAGCTATTACCCCCTCGGCGGGAGGGCCCCCGATGAGCAGTTCTTC.